This T cell receptor (beta chain) was recovered during a study of PD-1 blockade in classical Hodgkin lymphoma. Study information: Nivolumab dosing for patients was 3 mg/kg, administered intravenously every 2 weeks.

In germline, CDR1 is LNHNV, CDR2 YYDKDF (reference sequence). The germline V and J ends were trimmed by 0 bases and 5 bases, with 14 bases remaining between them. CDR3 length: 17 amino acids. The method was immunoSEQ multiplex PCR; TCRdb's version includes in-frame clones alone and lacks a portion of them. This table has tens of thousands of clones, under 95% appearing once. This clone was observed a single time. No patient escaped relapse after autologous stem cell transplantation, and brentuximab vedotin exposure varied. The receptor was isolated from a human donor with classical Hodgkin lymphoma. The sample here was peripheral blood mononuclear cells (PBMCs), taken at baseline. This rearrangement joins TRBV15 to TRBJ2-6; maybe TRBD2 (7 bases). The CDR3 spells CATSREGAGARANVLTF. CDR3 bases: TGTGCCACCAGCAGAGAGGGGGCGGGGGCTAGGGCCAACGTCCTGACTTTC. The whole variable domain, remainder taken from reference TRBV15 and TRBJ2-6, is DAMVIQNPRYQVTQFGKPVTLSCSQTLNHNVMYWYQQKSSQAPKLLFHYYDKDFNNEADTPDNFQSRRPNTSFCFLDIRSPGLGDTAMYLCATSREGAGARANVLTFGAGSRLTVL.